This T cell receptor beta chain was sequenced during a study of blood T cells in healthy people across ages. Germline values: CDR1 SGHDN, CDR2 FVKESK. The CDR3 consists of 13 residues. V lost 4 bases, J lost 11 bases, and 5 bases stayed unmatched. This clonotype was counted once. Its antigen is not known. Being one base from a much bigger clone, this may be a read error. General study points: The unknown donor CMV status may have confounded expanded clonotype changes.

Donors were healthy Caucasian individuals from Russia aged roughly 6 to 95. The study isolated at least 6.5 million PBMCs from each sample. Using a J-beta primer mix together with a sample-barcoded 5' primer, a second PCR was run for roughly 7 to 11 cycles. A template-switch adaptor containing 12 random nucleotides labeled each cDNA molecule. TCRdb used MiXCR to reprocess the 5' RACE reads, holding one entry per CDR3 protein. This sample carries hundreds of thousands of distinct CDR3 sequences, 52% of them seen once, and the ten largest clones take roughly 12%. The chain recombines TRBV14 with TRBJ2-5, with 12 positions matching TRBD1. This TCR was recovered from a woman aged 80 or over in good health. The sequenced sample consisted of blood. The CDR3 spells CASSPGTGGVQYF. The CDR3, as DNA: TGTGCCAGCAGCCCCGGGACAGGGGGCGTGCAGTACTTC.